This T cell receptor beta chain was identified during a study of tumor and adjacent non-tumor tissue in lung cancer. As concerns this clonotype: Possible read error: a much larger clone is one base away.

CDR3 length: 13 residues. Germline V gene sequence: CDR1 SGHVS, CDR2 FQNEAQ. V shed 4 bases and J 12 bases; nucleotides not matched to a gene: 8. No cell sorting was done before RNA was extracted from the tissue. Newly diagnosed lung cancer patients had thoracic surgery in China, August–late 2014, without prior chemotherapy. The library came from three nested PCR rounds adapted from ARM-PCR protocols. Each CDR3 protein is one row after TCRdb ran MiXCR on the multiplex PCR reads. The sample yields tens of thousands of distinct CDR3 sequences, 67% seen once. Sequences were obtained from lung tumor tissue. The source of this sequence is a man aged 55 to 70 with non-small cell lung cancer. The rearrangement joins TRBV7-8 to TRBJ1-1, with TRBD1 identical over 10 bases. CDR3 nucleotide sequence: TGTGCCAGCAGCTCGACAGGGACAGGGGAAACTTTCTTT. This translates into CASSSTGTGETFF.